The rows below give T cell receptor beta chains drawn from one sample of a study of blood T cell repertoires in COVID-19. Sequencing used immunoSEQ multiplex PCR; TCRdb keeps in-frame clones, though not all of them. This sample has around 100,000 clones, with roughly 82% found just once. The sequenced material came from peripheral blood. The receptors come from a human donor in a cohort sampled during active COVID-19. Each CDR3 is given with its conserved first and last residue. The D gene is left open where the match is weak. Rows may omit the clone size; those that give it use once, few, many or a size class.

d_call	v_call	j_call	clone_size	cdr3_nt	cdr3_aa
.	TRBV19	TRBJ1-4	.	TGTGCCAGTAGTATGGCCTCAACTAATGAAAAACTGTTTTTT	CASSMASTNEKLFF
TRBD1	TRBV18	TRBJ2-7	.	TGTGCCAGCTCACCACCGGACAGGGCGCTTATGTACGAGCAGTACTTC	CASSPPDRALMYEQYF
.	TRBV6-2/TRBV6-3	TRBJ2-3	.	TGTGCCAGCAGTTACTCGAGTCCGTCGCGAGGGCAGTATTTT	CASSYSSPSRGQYF
.	TRBV11-2	TRBJ2-7	once	TGTGCCAGCAGCTTAAGAGGGCACTACGAGCAGTACTTC	CASSLRGHYEQYF
.	TRBV21-1	TRBJ2-7	.	TGTGCCAGCAGCGCTCCCGGTCCGGGACAGGAGGTCTACGAGCAGTACTTC	CASSAPGPGQEVYEQYF
TRBD2	TRBV5-4	TRBJ2-1	.	TGTGCCAGCAGCGATAGCGGGGTGTACAATGAGCAGTTCTTC	CASSDSGVYNEQFF
.	TRBV5-1	TRBJ1-4	.	TGCGCCAGCAGCACTTCCGGTCGCCTGGGCAATGAAAAACTGTTTTTT	CASSTSGRLGNEKLFF
TRBD1	TRBV5-6	TRBJ1-1	.	TGTGCCAGCAGCTTCGAAAGGGGAGTGGCAGGGGGGCTCACTGAAGCTTTCTTT	CASSFERGVAGGLTEAFF
TRBD2	TRBV7-2	TRBJ2-4	.	TGTGCCAGCAGCTCTAAGAAAACCGGGACTAGCGGAGCCAAAAACATTCAGTACTTC	CASSSKKTGTSGAKNIQYF
.	TRBV7-9	TRBJ1-1	.	TGTGCCAGCAGCCCCCGCAAACAGGGCTCGAACACTGAAGCTTTCTTT	CASSPRKQGSNTEAFF
TRBD2	TRBV5-6	TRBJ2-7	.	TGTGCCAGCAGCAAAATAGGACTAGCGGGGCTTGAGCAGTACTTC	CASSKIGLAGLEQYF
TRBD1	TRBV30	TRBJ1-2	.	TGTGCCTGGAGTACAGGGGACAGCTATGGCTACACCTTC	CAWSTGDSYGYTF
TRBD1	TRBV7-2	TRBJ2-7	.	TGTGCCAGCAGCAATAGCGCGAGACAGGGCTCCTACGAGCAGTACTTC	CASSNSARQGSYEQYF
TRBD1	TRBV6-1	TRBJ2-1	.	TGTGCCAGCAGTGAAGGGGACAGGGCCGGTGAGCAGTTCTTC	CASSEGDRAGEQFF
.	TRBV9	TRBJ1-6	.	TGTGCCAGCAGCGCCGCCGGGAATTCACCCCTCCACTTT	CASSAAGNSPLHF
TRBD1	TRBV6-2/TRBV6-3	TRBJ1-2	.	TGTGCCAGCAGTTCTAACCGGGACAGGGGAAACTATGGCTACACCTTC	CASSSNRDRGNYGYTF
.	TRBV5-4	TRBJ1-2	few	TGTGCCAGCAGCTTCGGGGGATGGAGCTATGGCTACACCTTC	CASSFGGWSYGYTF
TRBD1	TRBV10-3	TRBJ1-3	.	TGTGCCATCAGTGAGTCCACAGGGGACACCATATATTTT	CAISESTGDTIYF
TRBD1	TRBV19	TRBJ1-2	.	TGTGCCAGTAGTACCCGGGACAGGGATCGTGCTAACTATGGCTACACCTTC	CASSTRDRDRANYGYTF
.	TRBV11-3	TRBJ2-2	.	TGTGCCAGCAGCTTAGTTCAGGGAATCCACACCGGGGAGCTGTTTTTT	CASSLVQGIHTGELFF
.	TRBV7-6	TRBJ2-7	few	TGTGCCAGCAGCTTAGGAGGGTGGGCCGAGCAGTACTTC	CASSLGGWAEQYF
TRBD1	TRBV7-9	TRBJ2-7	.	TGTGCCACAAGCCGGGACAGCGACTACGAGCAGTACTTC	CATSRDSDYEQYF
TRBD2	TRBV19	TRBJ2-3	.	TGTGCCAGTAGTATAGCAGGCGCTAGCGGGGGTCAGAATACGCAGTATTTT	CASSIAGASGGQNTQYF
.	TRBV4-3	TRBJ1-1	once	TGCGCCAGCAGCCAAAAACCCTCAGGACAGAGAGAGAACACTGAAGCTTTCTTT	CASSQKPSGQRENTEAFF
.	TRBV5-6	TRBJ2-7	once	TGTGCCACCAGGGGAGAAAACTCCTACGAGCAGTACTTC	CATRGENSYEQYF